The rows below give T cell receptor beta chains drawn from one sample of a study of cytomegalovirus exposure and HLA in healthy donors. Sequencing was performed with immunoSEQ multiplex PCR; in TCRdb, only in-frame clones are kept and a portion is missing. The sample includes approximately 130,000 clones, approximately 79% of them seen just once. Material: PBMCs. These receptors were taken from a male donor in good health and CMV-seronegative. Each CDR3 is given with its conserved first and last residue. Each record gives: V gene, D gene, clone size, J gene, CDR3 protein. The D gene is left open where the match is weak. Size is omitted from some rows. Given values are once, few, many or a class for expanded clones.

>TRBV13|TRBD1|-|TRBJ1-2
CASSGTGEYGYTF
>TRBV18|-|-|TRBJ2-7
CASSPTPGASYEQYF
>TRBV9|-|-|TRBJ1-6
CASSVEGGFGSPLHF
>TRBV5-6|TRBD1|few|TRBJ2-6
CASSGQGVRANVLTF
>TRBV29-1|TRBD1|-|TRBJ1-1
CSGKRDRYMNTEAFF
>TRBV9|-|once|TRBJ1-3
CASSPPTGLLGSGNTIYF
>TRBV7-9|-|-|TRBJ1-1
CASSRADMQNTEAFF
>TRBV30|TRBD1|-|TRBJ2-1
CAWKPGQGYNEQFF
>TRBV7-2|-|-|TRBJ2-1
CASSLEPPPRLNEQFF
>TRBV7-2|-|-|TRBJ1-1
CASSLPSNTEAFF
>TRBV18|TRBD1|-|TRBJ2-5
CASSPDREETQYF
>TRBV2|-|-|TRBJ2-2
CASTTMPNTGELFF
>TRBV4-1|-|-|TRBJ1-6
CASSPTTEDNSPLHF
>TRBV18|TRBD2|few|TRBJ2-7
CASSPSGARSYEQYF
>TRBV6-1|-|-|TRBJ1-5
CASSAARGQPQHF
>TRBV6-5|TRBD1|once|TRBJ1-1
CASSPDRDTEAFF
>TRBV7-9|TRBD2|-|TRBJ2-5
CASSPPPAGARETQYF
>TRBV30|-|-|TRBJ1-6
CAWSPSGPQNSPLHF
>TRBV10-3|TRBD1|-|TRBJ1-2
CAIQDPQGANYGYTF
>TRBV6-1|TRBD1|-|TRBJ1-5
CASSEARGGAGNQPQHF
>TRBV27|TRBD1|-|TRBJ2-5
CASSYRGRETQYF
>TRBV11-2|-|once|TRBJ2-3
CASSLLITDTQYF
>TRBV6-1|TRBD1|-|TRBJ1-4
CASSWDRSNEKLFF
>TRBV30|-|-|TRBJ2-2
CAWSLLNTGELFF
>TRBV5-1|TRBD1|medium-sized|TRBJ2-1
CASTVTGDNEQFF
>TRBV25-1|-|few|TRBJ2-7
CASSEGQSFYEQYF
>TRBV2|-|-|TRBJ2-1
CASNGGVRDSYNEQFF
>TRBV6-4|-|-|TRBJ2-3
CASSDAPEGTQYF
>TRBV4-3|-|-|TRBJ1-6
CASSQDRGERRPLHF
>TRBV18|-|-|TRBJ2-7
CASSPRYEQYF
>TRBV6-5|-|-|TRBJ2-5
CASSYGQFQETQYF
>TRBV27|-|few|TRBJ1-1
CASSLSRQNTEAFF
>TRBV7-9|TRBD1|-|TRBJ2-7
CSSSTSQGRTYEQYF
>TRBV13|TRBD1|-|TRBJ1-5
CASSSRQGLINQPQHF
>TRBV27|TRBD1|-|TRBJ1-6
CASAGTGIWNSPLHF
>TRBV29-1|TRBD1|-|TRBJ1-2
CSAYRGGYGYTF
>TRBV9|-|-|TRBJ2-1
CASSVGGRSSYNEQFF
>TRBV10-1|-|-|TRBJ2-1
CASSRAGNNEQFF
>TRBV27|-|-|TRBJ1-1
CASSFSLDSEAFF
>TRBV4-3|TRBD1|once|TRBJ2-3
CASSQRTGGSLTDTQYF
>TRBV19|TRBD1|-|TRBJ1-5
CASSKDRGSNQPQHF
>TRBV4-2|-|-|TRBJ2-7
CASRTATSSYEQYF
>TRBV7-7|TRBD2|-|TRBJ2-5
CASSLSSTSYQETQYF
>TRBV4-2|TRBD2|few|TRBJ2-1
CASSQDRPGLAGASSYNEQFF
>TRBV9|-|-|TRBJ2-7
CASSVEGQNYEQYF
>TRBV5-1|TRBD1|-|TRBJ2-5
CASSGWTGYEETQYF
>TRBV12-5|-|few|TRBJ1-1
CASAPDGINTEAFF
>TRBV7-6|-|-|TRBJ2-2
CASSPGQGSTGELFF